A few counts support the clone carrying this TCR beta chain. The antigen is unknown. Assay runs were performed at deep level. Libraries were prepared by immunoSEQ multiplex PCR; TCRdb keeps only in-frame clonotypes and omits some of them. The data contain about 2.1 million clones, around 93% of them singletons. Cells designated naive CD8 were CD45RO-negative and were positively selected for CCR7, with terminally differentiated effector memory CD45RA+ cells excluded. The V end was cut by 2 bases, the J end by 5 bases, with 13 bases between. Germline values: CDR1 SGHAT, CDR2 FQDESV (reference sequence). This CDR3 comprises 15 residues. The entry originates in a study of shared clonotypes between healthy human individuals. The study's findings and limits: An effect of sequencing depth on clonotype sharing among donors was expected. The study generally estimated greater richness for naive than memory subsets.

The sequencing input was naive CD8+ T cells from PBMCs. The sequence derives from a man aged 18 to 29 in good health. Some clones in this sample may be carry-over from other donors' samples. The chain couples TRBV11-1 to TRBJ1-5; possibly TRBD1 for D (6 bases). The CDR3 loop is CASSLPGTRYQPQHF. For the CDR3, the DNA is TGTGCCAGCAGCTTACCCGGGACACGTTATCAGCCCCAGCATTTT.